The present TCR beta chain was sequenced within a study of cytomegalovirus exposure and HLA in healthy donors (dated by TCRdb to about 2017). About the study as a whole: According to a later analysis, the 110 or so validation repertoires were produced on the same platform as the roughly 600 repertoires of the first cohort. The aim of the study was to test whether cataloging public T cell receptors could identify signatures of past pathogen exposure. Besides the first cohort of hundreds of subjects, a separate validation cohort made up of 120 different subjects was used. High-throughput TCR immunosequencing, statistical association of individual TCRs with disease status, and machine learning were combined to predict cytomegalovirus infection status.

Libraries were made using the immunoSEQ multiplex PCR assay. Processing in the source paper ran as follows. A statistical classification framework was built for diagnosing cytomegalovirus status from the catalog of TCR beta chain sequences. Not all clones reach the TCRdb copy of this immuneACCESS table, which keeps in-frame sequences only. Checked studies attribute under half of the gap to unresolved V genes and leave the rest unexplained. D and trimming come from the DNA, and the V and J calls and clone size come from that table. For this sample the table gives some 110,000 clones, of which about nine tenths were detected only once. Of the sample, about 4.3% is held by the ten largest clones. General findings and caveats noted by the study authors: A few of the identified cytomegalovirus-associated TCR beta chains were confirmed in vitro to be specific for cytomegalovirus antigens. A later analysis found that TCRs clustered in the first cohort also tended to co-occur in the 120 validation repertoires, with approximately 94% of cluster scores above 0. The study gave a list of about 150 TCR beta chains associated with cytomegalovirus. The classifier was reported to diagnose cytomegalovirus status with high specificity and sensitivity in both the original cohort and the validation cohort. Most TCR sequences were observed very rarely across donors, whereas some public TCRs were present in many individuals. The authors suggested that the approach could potentially be generalized to other disease states and immunological phenotypes. A later analysis had no HLA typing for the validation cohort, so co-occurrence there was scored across all 110 or so repertoires.

Per the germline V gene, LGHNA is the CDR1 and YSLEER is the CDR2. Counted from cysteine to phenylalanine, this CDR3 has 14 amino acids. Only the CDR3 DNA stays, 42 bases, in frame from base 1. At the junction V is shortened by 2 bases and J by 4 bases; bases outside the gene matches: 4. Turning to this clone: What this receptor recognizes is not known. No base quality information exists; no much larger clone differs at one position.

The donors were included in the validation cohort of some 110 subjects, a group kept apart from the roughly 680-subject first cohort. This chain is built from TRBV4-3 and TRBJ2-7, with 8 central nucleotides matching TRBD1. Sequencing was carried out using PBMCs. The origin of this receptor is a man aged 18-30 years in good health and CMV-seropositive. The CDR3 protein: CASSQRTGSYEQYF. The nucleotides are TGCGCCAGCAGCCAAAGGACAGGGTCGTACGAGCAGTACTTC.